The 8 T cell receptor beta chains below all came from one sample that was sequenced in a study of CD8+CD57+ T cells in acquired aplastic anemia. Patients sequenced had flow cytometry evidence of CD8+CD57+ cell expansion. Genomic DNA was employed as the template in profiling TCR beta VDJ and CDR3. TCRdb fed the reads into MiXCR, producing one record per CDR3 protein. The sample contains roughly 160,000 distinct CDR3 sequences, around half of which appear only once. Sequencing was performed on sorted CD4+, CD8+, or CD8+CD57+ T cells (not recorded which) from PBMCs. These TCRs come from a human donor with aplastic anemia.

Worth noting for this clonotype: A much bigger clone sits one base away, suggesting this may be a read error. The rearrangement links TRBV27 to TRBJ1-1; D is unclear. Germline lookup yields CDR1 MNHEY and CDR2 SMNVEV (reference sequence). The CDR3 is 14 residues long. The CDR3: CTSSPLHLNTEAFF. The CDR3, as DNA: TGTACCAGCAGCCCCCTCCACCTGAACACTGAAGCTTTCTTT.

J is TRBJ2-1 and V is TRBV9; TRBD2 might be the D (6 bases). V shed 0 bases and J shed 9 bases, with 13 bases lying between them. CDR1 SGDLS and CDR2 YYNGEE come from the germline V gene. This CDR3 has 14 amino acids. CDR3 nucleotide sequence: TGTGCCAGCAGCGTAGATGGTGGGGGAGGTGAGCAGTTCTTC. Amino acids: CASSVDGGGGEQFF.

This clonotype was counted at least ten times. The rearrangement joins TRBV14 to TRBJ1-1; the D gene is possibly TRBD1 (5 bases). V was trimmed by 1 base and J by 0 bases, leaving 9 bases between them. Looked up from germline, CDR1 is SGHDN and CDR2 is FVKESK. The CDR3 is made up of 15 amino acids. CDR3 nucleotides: TGTGCCAGCAGCCAAGTTAGACAGATGAACACTGAAGCTTTCTTT. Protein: CASSQVRQMNTEAFF.

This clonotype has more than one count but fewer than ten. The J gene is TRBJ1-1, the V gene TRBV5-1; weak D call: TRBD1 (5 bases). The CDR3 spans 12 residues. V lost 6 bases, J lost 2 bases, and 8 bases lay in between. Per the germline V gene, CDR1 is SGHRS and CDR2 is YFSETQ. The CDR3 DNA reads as TGCGCCAGCAAGGGGATTAACACTGAAGCTTTCTTT. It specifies CASKGINTEAFF.

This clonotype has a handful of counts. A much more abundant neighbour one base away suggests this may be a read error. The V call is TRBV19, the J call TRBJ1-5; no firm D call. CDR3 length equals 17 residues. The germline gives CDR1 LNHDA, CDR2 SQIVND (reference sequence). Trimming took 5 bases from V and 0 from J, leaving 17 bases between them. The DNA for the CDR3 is TGTGCCAGTAGTCTCGCTTTGGGCGGTGGTAGCAATCAGCCCCAGCATTTT. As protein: CASSLALGGGSNQPQHF.

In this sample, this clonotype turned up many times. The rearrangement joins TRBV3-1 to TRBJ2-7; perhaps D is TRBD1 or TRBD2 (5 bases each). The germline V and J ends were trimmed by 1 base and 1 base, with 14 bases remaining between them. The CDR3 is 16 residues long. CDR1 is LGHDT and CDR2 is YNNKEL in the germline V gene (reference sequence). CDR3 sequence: CASSQGTGPSSYEQYF. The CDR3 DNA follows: TGTGCCAGCAGCCAAGGGACGGGGCCGTCGTCCTACGAGCAGTACTTC.

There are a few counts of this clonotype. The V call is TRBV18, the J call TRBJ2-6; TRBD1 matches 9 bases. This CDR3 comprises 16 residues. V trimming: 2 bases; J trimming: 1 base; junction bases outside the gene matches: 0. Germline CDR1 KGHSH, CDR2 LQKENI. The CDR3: CASSPGTGSGANVLTF. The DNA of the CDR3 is TGTGCCAGCTCACCAGGGACAGGGTCTGGGGCCAACGTCCTGACTTTC. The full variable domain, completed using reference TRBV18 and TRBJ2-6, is NAGVMQNPRHLVRRRGQEARLRCSPMKGHSHVYWYRQLPEEGLKFMVYLQKENIIDESGMPKERFSAEFPKEGPSILRIQQVVRGDSAAYFCASSPGTGSGANVLTFGAGSRLTVL.

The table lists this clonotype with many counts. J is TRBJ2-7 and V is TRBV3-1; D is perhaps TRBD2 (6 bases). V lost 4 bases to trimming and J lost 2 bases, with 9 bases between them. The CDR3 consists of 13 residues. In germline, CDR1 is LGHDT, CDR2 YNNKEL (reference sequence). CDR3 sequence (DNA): TGTGCCAGCAGCCGCGGGGAAACCTACGAGCAGTACTTC. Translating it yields CASSRGETYEQYF.